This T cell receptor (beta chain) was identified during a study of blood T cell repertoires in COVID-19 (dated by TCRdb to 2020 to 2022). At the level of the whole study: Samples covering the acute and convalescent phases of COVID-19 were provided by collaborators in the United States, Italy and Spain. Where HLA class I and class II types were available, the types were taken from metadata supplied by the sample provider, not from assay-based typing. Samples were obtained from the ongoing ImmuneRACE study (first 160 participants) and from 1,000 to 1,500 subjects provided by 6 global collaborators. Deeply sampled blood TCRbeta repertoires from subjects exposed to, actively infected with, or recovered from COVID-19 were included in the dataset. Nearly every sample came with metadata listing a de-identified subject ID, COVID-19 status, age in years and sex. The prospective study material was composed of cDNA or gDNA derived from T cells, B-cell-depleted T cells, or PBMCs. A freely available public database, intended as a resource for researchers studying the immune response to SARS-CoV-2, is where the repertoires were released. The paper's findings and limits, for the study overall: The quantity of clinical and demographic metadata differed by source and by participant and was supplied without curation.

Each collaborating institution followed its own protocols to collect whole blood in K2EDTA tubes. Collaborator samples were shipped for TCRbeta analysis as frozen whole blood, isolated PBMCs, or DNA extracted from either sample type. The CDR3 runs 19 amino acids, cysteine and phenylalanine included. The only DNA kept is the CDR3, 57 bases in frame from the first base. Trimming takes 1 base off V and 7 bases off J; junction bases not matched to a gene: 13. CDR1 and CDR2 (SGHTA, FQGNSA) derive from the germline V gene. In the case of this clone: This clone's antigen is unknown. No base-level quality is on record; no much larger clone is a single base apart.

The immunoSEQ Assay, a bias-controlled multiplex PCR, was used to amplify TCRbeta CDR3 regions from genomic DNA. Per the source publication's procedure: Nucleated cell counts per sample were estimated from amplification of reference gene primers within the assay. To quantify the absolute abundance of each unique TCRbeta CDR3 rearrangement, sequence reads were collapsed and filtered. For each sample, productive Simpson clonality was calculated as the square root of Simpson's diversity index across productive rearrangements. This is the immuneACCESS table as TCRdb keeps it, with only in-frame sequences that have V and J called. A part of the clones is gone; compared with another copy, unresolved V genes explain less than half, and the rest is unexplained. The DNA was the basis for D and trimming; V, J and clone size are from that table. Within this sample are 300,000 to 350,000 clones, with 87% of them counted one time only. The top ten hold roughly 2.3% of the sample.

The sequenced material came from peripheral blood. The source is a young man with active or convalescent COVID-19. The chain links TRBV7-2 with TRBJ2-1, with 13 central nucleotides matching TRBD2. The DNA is TGTGCCAGCAGCTTAGGAACTAGCGGGGGGGCCTATATAGGGAATGAGCAGTTCTTC. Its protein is CASSLGTSGGAYIGNEQFF.